This T cell receptor beta chain was sequenced for a study of shared clonotypes between healthy human individuals. Study outcomes and limitations: Sharing across four donors was highest in naive CD4 (approximately 5%) and lowest in memory CD8 (approximately 0.4%). How much donors shared clonotypes was expected to be affected by sequencing depth.

Adult donors, all healthy and HIV-negative, had no recent acute infections or vaccinations. The length of the CDR3 is 15 residues. V shed 5 bases, J shed 3 bases, and the junction held 6 bases outside the gene matches. Germline V lookup: CDR1 MNHEY, CDR2 SVGAGI. As concerns this clone: Antigen unknown.

Sorted-subset replicate PCR reactions were performed with approximately 180 ng DNA, corresponding to tens of thousands of T cell genomes. TCRdb's table, derived via immunoSEQ multiplex PCR, lists solely in-frame clones and lacks some. In the table there are 2 million to 2.5 million clones, 95% of which are singletons. The sequenced material came from naive CD4+ T cells sorted from blood. Subset described: CD45RA+ positively selected. The TCR comes from a man between 18 and 35 years old in good health. The rearrangement uses TRBV6-5 and TRBJ2-1; 8 bases agree with TRBD1. In nucleotides, the CDR3 is TGTGCCAGCAGTCCGGGACAGGTACACTACAATGAGCAGTTCTTC. Its translation: CASSPGQVHYNEQFF.